This T cell receptor (beta chain) is drawn from a study of cytomegalovirus exposure and HLA in healthy donors. Study outcomes and limitations: The likely origin of a cluster of highly shared sequence variants was a sequencing artifact.

PCR amplification relied on 60 Vbeta primers (plus 13 Jbeta primers). Profiling relied on immunoSEQ multiplex PCR, and the TCRdb table lists in-frame clones only, not all of them. The sample shows under 120,000 clones, around 79% of them seen only once. This clone was found a few times. Its matching antigen is unknown. The V gene end was trimmed by 4 bases and the J gene end by 2 bases; junction bases not matched to a gene: 5. The CDR3 contains 16 residues. Germline loops: CDR1 SGHTA, CDR2 FQGNSA. The rearrangement joins TRBV7-2 to TRBJ2-1, with 10 positions matching TRBD2. This sequence originates from a woman aged 40-49 years in good health and CMV-seronegative. Sequenced input: PBMCs. The DNA of the CDR3 is TGTGCCAGCAGCTCAGCTAGCGGGAGCGCCTACAATGAGCAGTTCTTC. Its translation is CASSSASGSAYNEQFF.